These 19 T cell receptor beta chains were all obtained from the same sample, sequenced in a study of tumor-infiltrating lymphocytes in primary liver carcinoma. A constant-region primer served to make TCR beta cDNA from about 500 ng total RNA. Slightly modified ARM-PCR, run as three nested multiplex PCR rounds, produced the TCR beta libraries. A C-beta reverse primer and TRBV1-TRBV30 forward primers served in each of the first two PCR rounds, at about 9 cycles apiece. MiXCR was run by TCRdb on the multiplex PCR reads, yielding one entry per CDR3 protein. The profile covers about 200,000 distinct CDR3 sequences, with less than 75% appearing a single time and around 7.1% taken by the ten largest. In addition to blood RNA drawn from unsorted whole blood, germline DNA was extracted. Sequenced: peripheral blood. The receptors were gathered from an older woman with primary liver carcinoma and hepatitis B virus infection.

As for this clonotype: This may be a read error, as it is one base from a much larger clone. The gene calls are TRBV29-1 and TRBJ1-2; D gene ambiguous. The CDR3 totals 11 residues. The V gene's germline CDR1 is SQVTM and CDR2 ANQGSEA. The CDR3 protein is CSVDAGHGHTF. In nucleotides, the CDR3 is TGCAGCGTTGACGCCGGCCATGGCCACACCTTC.

In its sample, this clonotype was seen a few times. The chain carries TRBV5-4 and TRBJ2-7; TRBD2 matches 11 bases. CDR3 size: 14 residues. Germline CDR1 is SGHNT and CDR2 is YYREEE (reference sequence). With 4 bases clipped from V and 6 bases from J, the junction kept 6 bases outside the gene matches. The CDR3 coding sequence is TGTGCCAGCAGCAGACCCGGGACTAGCGGCGAGCAGTACTTC. Amino acid sequence: CASSRPGTSGEQYF.

This clonotype was seen once. One base away lies a much larger clone, so this may be a sequencing read error. The rearrangement links TRBV12-3 or TRBV12-4 to TRBJ2-5; D unclear. The CDR3 has 14 residues. CDR3 nucleotide sequence: TGTGCCAGCAGTTTGGTGGCAGACAAAGAGACCCTGTACTTC. Encoded protein: CASSLVADKETLYF.

To note about this clonotype: One junction end disagrees with the germline gene, perhaps due to a read error. J is TRBJ2-1 and V is TRBV11-2; either TRBD1 or TRBD2 may fit D (6 bases each). Germline loops: CDR1 SGHAT, CDR2 FQNNGV. The CDR3 contains 18 residues. CDR3 DNA sequence: TGTACCAGCAGCTTAGGGGGGCCAGGACGGAGCCCCTATAATGAGCAGTTCTTC. This gives the protein CTSSLGGPGRSPYNEQFF.

Worth noting for this clonotype: A junction end diverges from the germline sequence, so it may reflect a read error. The V gene is TRBV6-1, the J gene TRBJ2-1; 8 bases are shared with TRBD2. CDR3 size: 18 residues. Germline lookup yields CDR1 MNHNS and CDR2 SASEGT. CDR3 DNA: TGTGTCAGCAGTGCTTTCCCCGCCGCGACTAGCGAGAGCAATGGGCAGTTCTTC. Translation: CVSSAFPAATSESNGQFF.

The chain couples TRBV6-6 to TRBJ2-7; weak D call: TRBD1 (6 bases). Trimming took off 6 bases at V and 5 bases at J, with 20 bases between the two ends. The germline gives CDR1 MNHNY, CDR2 SVGAGI (reference sequence). CDR3 length: 15 amino acids. CDR3 residues: CASRTPTGNVHEQYF. The CDR3 DNA is TGTGCCAGCAGAACCCCTACAGGGAATGTACACGAGCAGTACTTC.

Comment on this clonotype: A much bigger clone sits one base away, suggesting this may be a read error. This likely comes from a read error, as the CDR3 has no conserved phenylalanine or tryptophan at its end. V and J are TRBV6-1 and TRBJ2-3; 7 nucleotides agree with TRBD2. V was pared by 5 bases and J by 2 bases, with 7 bases of the junction left unmatched. Germline V lookup: CDR1 MNHNS, CDR2 SASEGT. This CDR3 region has 15 residues. The CDR3: CASSLSGASTDTQYL. The CDR3 DNA follows: TGTGCCAGCAGTCTGAGCGGGGCTTCCACAGATACGCAGTATTTG.

This chain connects TRBV30 to TRBJ2-1; D is possibly TRBD1 or TRBD2 (5 bases each). This CDR3 spans 14 amino acids. The V end was cut by 1 base, the J end by 3 bases, with 10 bases between. Germline V lookup: CDR1 GTSNPN, CDR2 SVGIG (reference sequence). The CDR3 DNA is TGTGCCTGGAGTGGAGGGGTCCTCTACAATGAGCAGTTCTTC. It specifies CAWSGGVLYNEQFF.

Turning to this clonotype: The CDR3 ends on some other residue instead of the conserved phenylalanine or tryptophan, so this is likely a read error. The gene calls are TRBV6-6 and TRBJ2-6; D is undetermined. Germline CDR1 MNHNY, CDR2 SVGAGI (reference sequence). This CDR3 is 13 amino acids long. This chain's CDR3 is CGSSLPGANVLTY. In nucleotides, the CDR3 is TGTGGCAGCAGTCTACCTGGGGCCAACGTCCTGACTTAC.

Concerning this clonotype: This likely comes from a read error, as the CDR3 has no conserved phenylalanine or tryptophan at its end. The J gene is TRBJ2-1, the V gene TRBV29-1; TRBD2 agrees at 14 bases. CDR3 length: 14 amino acids. The germline V gene has CDR1 SQVTM and CDR2 ANQGSEA. J lost 6 bases, V lost 6 bases, and 4 bases had no gene match. CDR3 sequence reads: CSVTGTSGGNEQFL. The CDR3 DNA follows: TGCAGCGTAACTGGGACTAGCGGGGGCAATGAGCAGTTCTTA.

Details on this clonotype: One end of the junction fails to match germline, which may point to a read error. The chain joins TRBV6-5 to TRBJ1-2, with 7 positions matching TRBD1. Per the germline V gene, CDR1 is MNHEY and CDR2 is SVGAGI. The CDR3 extends over 14 amino acids. CDR3 sequence: CTSSYRGQPYGYTF. The CDR3 nucleotides read TGTACCAGTAGTTACAGGGGACAACCCTATGGCTACACCTTC.

J is TRBJ2-7 and V is TRBV6-6; D not certain. CDR1 is MNHNY and CDR2 is SVGAGI in the germline V gene (reference sequence). The CDR3 sequence is 13 residues long. Deletions cut 9 bases from V and 4 bases from J, with 16 bases between. CDR3 amino acids: CARPWTSRYEQYF. The CDR3 DNA follows: TGTGCCAGGCCATGGACCAGCCGATACGAGCAGTACTTC.

The chain carries TRBV10-2 and TRBJ2-2; D not resolved. CDR3 length: 14 amino acids. Per germline, CDR1 WSHSY and CDR2 SAAADI. V was cut by 4 bases and J by 1 base, with 7 bases left in between. CDR3 DNA sequence: TGCGCCAGCAGTGGAGAGGTGAACACCGGGGAGCTGTTTTTT. Residues: CASSGEVNTGELFF.

J is TRBJ2-5 and V is TRBV5-4; D unclear. Trimming took 0 bases from V and 2 from J, leaving 8 bases between them. The CDR3 length is 14 residues. Germline values: CDR1 SGHNT, CDR2 YYREEE (reference sequence). The CDR3 DNA follows: TGTGCCAGCAGCTTGGCGGGCAGTCAAGAGACCCAGTACTTC. It specifies CASSLAGSQETQYF.

In regard to this clonotype: A much larger clonotype is one base distant, so this may be a read error. The chain joins TRBV6-5 to TRBJ1-2; 7 bases line up with TRBD1. The CDR3 contains 14 residues. CDR1 is MNHEY and CDR2 is SVGAGI in the germline V gene. CDR3 sequence reads: CDSSYGGGFYGYTF. Here the CDR3 DNA reads TGTGACAGCAGTTATGGAGGGGGCTTCTATGGCTACACCTTC.

There are many counts of this clonotype. This chain joins TRBV6-6 and TRBJ2-7; 12 positions agree with TRBD2. The germline gives CDR1 MNHNY, CDR2 SVGAGI (reference sequence). V gave up 2 bases and J gave up 5 bases; unmatched junction bases: 4. The CDR3 spans 15 residues. The CDR3 DNA is TGTGCCAGCAGTTACAGACTAGCGGGAGTCGACGAGCAGTACTTC. Protein product: CASSYRLAGVDEQYF.

A note on this clonotype: At one of its ends the junction is not consistent with the germline gene, which may arise from a read error. The gene calls are TRBV11-1 and TRBJ2-5; D gene uncertain. This CDR3 is built from 14 residues. CDR1 and CDR2 from the germline V gene are SGHAT and FQDESV (reference sequence). DNA for the CDR3: TGTGCCAACAGCTTGCGGCCAGAGGAAGAGACCCAGTACTTC. Its protein product is CANSLRPEEETQYF. Full variable domain (missing parts from reference TRBV11-1 and TRBJ2-5): EAEVAQSPRYKITEKSQAVAFWCDPISGHATLYWYRQILGQGPELLVQFQDESVVDDSQLPKDRFSAERLKGVDSTLKIQPAELGDSAMYLCANSLRPEEETQYFGPGTRLLVL.

About this clonotype: It may be a read error: a sequence one base away is much more abundant. This chain uses TRBV12-3 or TRBV12-4 with TRBJ2-1, with 8 bases identical to TRBD2. The trim removed 7 bases at V and 12 bases at J, leaving 11 bases unmatched. This CDR3 is built from 13 residues. CDR3 in DNA: TGTGCCAGCACTACGGGGGGGGCAGGCTGGCAGTTCTTC. Its protein product is CASTTGGAGWQFF.

The CDR3 DNA follows: TGTGCCAGCAGCTTAGTTCGAGGCCGGGGAGAGCAGTACTTC. Its protein is CASSLVRGRGEQYF. J is TRBJ2-7 and V is TRBV7-9; maybe TRBD2 (5 bases). This CDR3 is built from 14 residues. The germline V gene encodes CDR1 SEHNR and CDR2 FQNEAQ (reference sequence). The germline V and J ends were trimmed by 1 base and 7 bases, with 14 bases remaining between them.